Listed below are T cell receptor beta chains from one sample, sequenced in a study of blood T cell repertoires in COVID-19. Sequencing was performed with immunoSEQ multiplex PCR; in TCRdb, only in-frame clones are kept and a portion is missing. Among 45,000 to 65,000 clones, around 84% were seen once, and the ten largest hold about 4.1%. The sample was peripheral blood. The receptors derive from an elderly man with active COVID-19. The CDR3 runs from the conserved cysteine through the conserved F or W. The order of the fields is CDR3 protein, CDR3 DNA, V gene, clone size, D gene, J gene. A D gene is named only where the DNA matches it firmly. Where a row states a size, it is once, few, many or the class of an expanded clone; other rows omit it.

CASSPDTNYGYTF | TGTGCCAGCAGCCCGGACACTAACTATGGCTACACCTTC | TRBV3-1/TRBV3-2 | - | - | TRBJ1-2
CASSHPRGISPLHF | TGTGCCAGCAGCCACCCAAGAGGGATTTCACCCCTCCACTTT | TRBV3-1/TRBV3-2 | - | - | TRBJ1-6
CASSSTRDRGHYGYTF | TGTGCCAGCAGTTCAACCCGGGACAGGGGCCACTATGGCTACACCTTC | TRBV28 | - | TRBD1 | TRBJ1-2
CASSKENEGLVRGEQYF | TGTGCCAGCAGCAAAGAAAATGAGGGTCTGGTGAGAGGCGAGCAGTACTTC | TRBV21-1 | - | - | TRBJ2-7
CASSLGQGRDTQYF | TGCGCCAGCAGCTTGGGACAGGGTAGAGATACGCAGTATTTT | TRBV5-1 | - | TRBD1 | TRBJ2-3
CASSRNRGLAGEQFF | TGTGCCAGCTCACGCAATCGCGGACTAGCGGGCGAGCAGTTCTTC | TRBV18 | - | TRBD2 | TRBJ2-1
CASSQGAGEAYEQYF | TGCGCCAGCAGCCAAGGCGCGGGGGAGGCCTACGAGCAGTACTTC | TRBV4-3 | few | TRBD2 | TRBJ2-7
CASSSRGGSVYEQYF | TGTGCCAGCAGCTCACGGGGCGGGAGTGTTTACGAGCAGTACTTC | TRBV9 | - | TRBD2 | TRBJ2-7
CASSFNRRTTYEQYF | TGTGCCAGCAGTTTTAACAGGCGGACTACCTACGAGCAGTACTTC | TRBV27 | once | - | TRBJ2-7
CASSRHNRGSYGYTF | TGTGCCAGCAGTAGACATAACAGGGGATCCTATGGCTACACCTTC | TRBV6-5 | - | TRBD1 | TRBJ1-2
CASSDGGVWSSYNEQFF | TGTGCCAGCAGTGATGGTGGAGTGTGGAGCTCCTACAATGAGCAGTTCTTC | TRBV6-4 | - | - | TRBJ2-1
CASSQGQGGVSNQPQHF | TGCGCCAGCAGCCAAGGGCAGGGGGGAGTGAGCAATCAGCCCCAGCATTTT | TRBV4-1 | - | TRBD1 | TRBJ1-5
CASRTAGLAGLTDTQYF | TGTGCCAGCAGAACCGCGGGGCTAGCGGGCCTCACAGATACGCAGTATTTT | TRBV27 | - | TRBD2 | TRBJ2-3
CASSIRTEDTDTQYF | TGTGCCAGTAGTATTAGGACAGAGGACACAGATACGCAGTATTTT | TRBV19 | - | - | TRBJ2-3
CASSPGTSGVYNEQFF | TGTGCCAGCAGCCCGGGGACTAGCGGGGTTTACAATGAGCAGTTCTTC | TRBV5-4 | - | TRBD2 | TRBJ2-1
CASKKALGDEQYF | TGTGCCAGCAAAAAGGCCCTAGGGGACGAGCAGTACTTC | TRBV21-1 | - | - | TRBJ2-7
CASSQEVGQARELFF | TGCGCCAGCAGCCAAGAGGTGGGACAGGCCCGGGAGCTGTTTTTT | TRBV4-3 | few | TRBD1 | TRBJ2-2
CASSLENTPGQLMYEQYF | TGTGCCAGCAGCTTAGAAAACACTCCGGGACAGTTGATGTACGAGCAGTACTTC | TRBV7-9 | - | TRBD1 | TRBJ2-7
CASSQTGTSETYEQYF | TGTGCCAGCAGCCAAACCGGGACTAGCGAGACCTACGAGCAGTACTTC | TRBV14 | - | TRBD2 | TRBJ2-7
CASSPGGRSGELFF | TGTGCCAGCAGCCCAGGGGGCAGGTCCGGGGAGCTGTTTTTT | TRBV7-2 | - | TRBD1 | TRBJ2-2
CASSKGGQETQYF | TGTGCCAGCAGTAAAGGGGGCCAAGAGACCCAGTACTTC | TRBV28 | - | - | TRBJ2-5
CASSIYWDRWGQPQHF | TGTGCCAGTAGTATTTACTGGGACAGATGGGGTCAGCCCCAGCATTTT | TRBV19 | - | TRBD1 | TRBJ1-5
CASSFGTGEETQYF | TGTGCCAGCAGCTTCGGGACAGGGGAAGAGACCCAGTACTTC | TRBV7-9 | - | TRBD1 | TRBJ2-5
CASGTGTVNEAFF | TGTGCTAGTGGTACAGGGACAGTAAATGAAGCTTTCTTT | TRBV12-5 | - | TRBD1 | TRBJ1-1
CASSTNPTGLDEQYF | TGTGCCAGCAGCACCAACCCGACAGGGCTCGACGAGCAGTACTTC | TRBV21-1 | - | - | TRBJ2-7
CASSPQVNYGYTF | TGTGCCAGCAGCCCGCAGGTTAACTATGGCTACACCTTC | TRBV7-2 | - | - | TRBJ1-2
CASSEQGNQPQHF | TGCGCCAGCAGTGAACAGGGCAATCAGCCCCAGCATTTT | TRBV10-2 | - | - | TRBJ1-5
CASIRGKWRDRSTDTQYF | TGCGCCAGCATCCGAGGTAAGTGGCGGGACAGGAGCACAGATACGCAGTATTTT | TRBV23-1 | - | TRBD1 | TRBJ2-3
CASSLMHGVGLAGSMGNEQFF | TGTGCCAGCAGTTTGATGCATGGGGTAGGACTAGCGGGATCCATGGGCAATGAGCAGTTCTTC | TRBV28 | - | TRBD2 | TRBJ2-1
CASSGPLSSGGTPSTDTQYF | TGTGCCAGTAGTGGACCCCTTAGTAGCGGGGGGACGCCTAGCACAGATACGCAGTATTTT | TRBV19 | - | TRBD2 | TRBJ2-3
CAISDPGLADSRDNEQFF | TGTGCCATCAGTGATCCCGGACTAGCGGATTCGAGGGACAATGAGCAGTTCTTC | TRBV10-3 | - | TRBD2 | TRBJ2-1
CASSDTGGINEQYF | TGCGCCAGCAGCGATACAGGGGGCATCAACGAGCAGTACTTC | TRBV5-1 | - | TRBD1 | TRBJ2-7
CASDKDTGGALLYGYTF | TGTGCCAGTGATAAGGACACAGGCGGGGCGCTCCTCTATGGCTACACCTTC | TRBV28 | - | - | TRBJ1-2
CASSLRQGYLYEQYF | TGCGCCAGCAGCCTACGACAGGGATACCTCTACGAGCAGTACTTC | TRBV4-1 | few | TRBD1 | TRBJ2-7
CAWSRGQGARRNTEAFF | TGTGCCTGGAGTAGGGGACAGGGGGCGCGGAGGAACACTGAAGCTTTCTTT | TRBV30 | few | TRBD1 | TRBJ1-1
CASSDSGSFYDSYNEQFF | TGTGCCAGCAGTGATAGCGGGAGCTTTTATGACTCCTACAATGAGCAGTTCTTC | TRBV2 | - | TRBD2 | TRBJ2-1
CASQGQGAYEQYF | TGTGCCAGCCAAGGACAGGGGGCCTACGAGCAGTACTTC | TRBV28 | - | TRBD1 | TRBJ2-7
CASSQGVGAEEQYF | TGCGCCAGCAGCCAAGGAGTGGGGGCGGAGGAGCAGTACTTC | TRBV4-1 | - | - | TRBJ2-7
CASSIGGRSEKLFF | TGTGCCAGTAGTATTGGAGGACGTAGTGAAAAACTGTTTTTT | TRBV19 | - | - | TRBJ1-4
CASSLGGVGETQYF | TGTGCCAGCAGCTTAGGGGGGGTCGGGGAGACCCAGTACTTC | TRBV11-2 | - | - | TRBJ2-5
CASSSGHASGRYAYEQYF | TGTGCCAGCAGTTCTGGGCATGCTAGCGGGAGGTACGCCTACGAGCAGTACTTC | TRBV11-2 | - | TRBD2 | TRBJ2-7
CASSTSGQETQYF | TGTGCCAGTAGTACTAGCGGCCAAGAGACCCAGTACTTC | TRBV19 | - | TRBD2 | TRBJ2-5
CASRPRGQDASYGYTF | TGTGCCAGCAGGCCCAGGGGGCAGGACGCTAGCTATGGCTACACCTTC | TRBV28 | - | TRBD1 | TRBJ1-2
CASSLGGSWGNEQFF | TGTGCCAGCAGCTTAGGCGGGAGTTGGGGCAATGAGCAGTTCTTC | TRBV7-2 | once | TRBD2 | TRBJ2-1
CASSYKAGHWYQPQHF | TGTGCCAGCAGTTACAAGGCGGGGCACTGGTATCAGCCCCAGCATTTT | TRBV6-2/TRBV6-3 | - | - | TRBJ1-5
CASGFGGAYEQYF | TGTGCTAGTGGTTTCGGCGGAGCCTACGAGCAGTACTTC | TRBV12-5 | - | - | TRBJ2-7
CASSYSTSGSEQYF | TGTGCCAGCAGTTACTCGACTAGCGGGAGCGAGCAGTACTTC | TRBV6-5 | - | TRBD2 | TRBJ2-7
CASSLAAGLSYNEQFF | TGTGCCAGCAGCCTTGCTGCGGGACTCTCCTACAATGAGCAGTTCTTC | TRBV4-2 | - | - | TRBJ2-1
CASSTTGGTYEQYF | TGTGCCAGCAGCACTACAGGGGGGACCTACGAGCAGTACTTC | TRBV5-7 | - | TRBD1 | TRBJ2-7
CASSLRTSGRNEQYF | TGTGCCAGCAGCTTGCGGACTAGCGGGAGGAACGAGCAGTACTTC | TRBV5-6 | - | TRBD2 | TRBJ2-7
CASSRDTGSIDTQYF | TGTGCCAGCAGTCGTGACACAGGTTCTATAGATACGCAGTATTTT | TRBV28 | - | - | TRBJ2-3
CASSRASGTDNYGYTF | TGTGCCAGCAGCCGAGCTTCCGGGACAGATAACTATGGCTACACCTTC | TRBV7-6 | - | TRBD1 | TRBJ1-2
CASSTGGGPQHF | TGTGCCAGCAGTACCGGGGGGGGGCCCCAGCATTTT | TRBV12-3/TRBV12-4 | - | - | TRBJ1-5
CASSYHQQGGDEKLFF | TGTGCCAGCAGTTACCACCAACAGGGGGGGGATGAAAAACTGTTTTTT | TRBV6-5 | - | TRBD1 | TRBJ1-4
CATSDLRREYGEQFF | TGTGCCACCAGTGATTTGCGGCGGGAGTACGGTGAGCAGTTCTTC | TRBV24-1 | - | TRBD2 | TRBJ2-1
CASRMGGATADTQYF | TGTGCCAGCAGAATGGGAGGGGCTACAGCAGATACGCAGTATTTT | TRBV6-5 | - | TRBD2 | TRBJ2-3
CASSLSHIILPLNSPLHF | TGTGCCAGCAGTTTATCTCACATTATCCTTCCCCTTAATTCACCCCTCCACTTT | TRBV28 | - | - | TRBJ1-6
CATSPPGISTDTQYF | TGTGCCACGAGCCCCCCCGGGATTAGCACAGATACGCAGTATTTT | TRBV19 | - | - | TRBJ2-3
CASSRPPSVGEETQYF | TGTGCCAGCAGCCGGCCCCCTAGCGTAGGGGAAGAGACCCAGTACTTC | TRBV3-1/TRBV3-2 | - | - | TRBJ2-5
CASRRGGAGNQPQHF | TGTGCCAGCCGGCGGGGGGGGGCCGGCAATCAGCCCCAGCATTTT | TRBV6-5 | - | - | TRBJ1-5